Listed below are T cell receptor beta chains from one sample, sequenced in a study of cytomegalovirus exposure and HLA in healthy donors. Some clones are missing from TCRdb's copy, which holds only in-frame ones; the method was immunoSEQ multiplex PCR. The data show 200,000 or so clones, about 75% seen once. Sequences were obtained from PBMCs. The source of these receptors is a young man in good health and CMV-seronegative. Both conserved end residues are part of each CDR3. The order of the fields is D gene, V gene, clone size, CDR3 length, J gene, CDR3 DNA, CDR3 protein. The D gene is left open where the match is weak. Clone sizes are given selectively: once, few, many, or a class where the clone is expanded.

D gene: TRBD2; V gene: TRBV4-2; clone size: NA; CDR3 length: 19; J gene: TRBJ2-3; CDR3 DNA: TGTGCCAGCAGCCAAGTGTTAACTAGCGGGTCTGCTAGCACAGATACGCAGTATTTT; CDR3 protein: CASSQVLTSGSASTDTQYF
D gene: NA; V gene: TRBV28; clone size: NA; CDR3 length: 16; J gene: TRBJ1-5; CDR3 DNA: TGTGCCAGCAGTTTCCTTACAGGGCCCTCCAATCAGCCCCAGCATTTT; CDR3 protein: CASSFLTGPSNQPQHF
D gene: NA; V gene: TRBV4-2; clone size: NA; CDR3 length: 15; J gene: TRBJ2-1; CDR3 DNA: TGTGCCAGCAGTGAGACTAGGAGCTCCTACAATGAGCAGTTCTTC; CDR3 protein: CASSETRSSYNEQFF
D gene: NA; V gene: TRBV7-9; clone size: NA; CDR3 length: 14; J gene: TRBJ1-1; CDR3 DNA: TGTGCCAGCAGCTTAGGGCAGGTGAACACTGAAGCTTTCTTT; CDR3 protein: CASSLGQVNTEAFF
D gene: NA; V gene: TRBV7-6; clone size: NA; CDR3 length: 19; J gene: TRBJ1-6; CDR3 DNA: TGTGCCAGCAGCTTAGTGGCGTCAGGGAAAAGCTCCTATAATTCACCCCTCCACTTT; CDR3 protein: CASSLVASGKSSYNSPLHF
D gene: NA; V gene: TRBV7-8; clone size: NA; CDR3 length: 15; J gene: TRBJ2-3; CDR3 DNA: TGTGCCAGCAGCTTAGGCAGTCTTGGCACAGATACGCAGTATTTT; CDR3 protein: CASSLGSLGTDTQYF
D gene: TRBD1; V gene: TRBV7-7; clone size: few; CDR3 length: 15; J gene: TRBJ2-2; CDR3 DNA: TGTGCTAGCAGCTTCGGACAGGGGGCCATCGGGGAGCTGTTTTTT; CDR3 protein: CASSFGQGAIGELFF
D gene: NA; V gene: TRBV28; clone size: NA; CDR3 length: 13; J gene: TRBJ2-3; CDR3 DNA: TGTGCCAGCAGTTCGCGGATCACAGATACGCAGTATTTT; CDR3 protein: CASSSRITDTQYF
D gene: NA; V gene: TRBV6-6; clone size: NA; CDR3 length: 16; J gene: TRBJ1-1; CDR3 DNA: TGTGCCAGCAGTTACTCGCCGGGTTCAGGGGACACTGAAGCTTTCTTT; CDR3 protein: CASSYSPGSGDTEAFF
D gene: NA; V gene: TRBV7-2; clone size: NA; CDR3 length: 17; J gene: TRBJ2-4; CDR3 DNA: TGTGCCAGCAGCCCCTGGACAGGGAGGGGGGCCAAAAACATTCAGTACTTC; CDR3 protein: CASSPWTGRGAKNIQYF
D gene: NA; V gene: TRBV5-1; clone size: few; CDR3 length: 13; J gene: TRBJ1-1; CDR3 DNA: TGCGCCAGCAGCCCCGGGATCAACACTGAAGCTTTCTTT; CDR3 protein: CASSPGINTEAFF
D gene: NA; V gene: TRBV4-3; clone size: few; CDR3 length: 16; J gene: TRBJ2-5; CDR3 DNA: TGCGCCAGCAGCCAAGACGGCGGGGGGACAGAGGAGACCCAGTACTTC; CDR3 protein: CASSQDGGGTEETQYF
D gene: TRBD1; V gene: TRBV4-3; clone size: NA; CDR3 length: 18; J gene: TRBJ2-2; CDR3 DNA: TGCGCCAGCAGCTACCCCCCCGGGACAGGGGTTAACACCGGGGAGCTGTTTTTT; CDR3 protein: CASSYPPGTGVNTGELFF
D gene: TRBD2; V gene: TRBV28; clone size: NA; CDR3 length: 16; J gene: TRBJ2-7; CDR3 DNA: TGTGCCAGCAGTCCGTACCTTAGCGGGAGGACCAACGAGCAGTACTTC; CDR3 protein: CASSPYLSGRTNEQYF
D gene: TRBD1; V gene: TRBV19; clone size: few; CDR3 length: 16; J gene: TRBJ2-2; CDR3 DNA: TGTGCCAGTAGTATTAAGACAGGGGGCGCGACCGGGGAGCTGTTTTTT; CDR3 protein: CASSIKTGGATGELFF
D gene: NA; V gene: TRBV4-3; clone size: NA; CDR3 length: 15; J gene: TRBJ1-1; CDR3 DNA: TGCGCCAGCAGCCAAGATCTGGGCAGTAACACTGAAGCTTTCTTT; CDR3 protein: CASSQDLGSNTEAFF
D gene: NA; V gene: TRBV7-3; clone size: NA; CDR3 length: 16; J gene: TRBJ2-7; CDR3 DNA: TGTGCCAGCAGCTTAGGTCGCGGGACTTCCGAGTCCAAGCAGTACTTC; CDR3 protein: CASSLGRGTSESKQYF
D gene: TRBD1; V gene: TRBV9; clone size: NA; CDR3 length: 17; J gene: TRBJ2-1; CDR3 DNA: TGTGCCAGCAGCGCCGGACAGGGGGCCCTTACCTACAATGAGCAGTTCTTC; CDR3 protein: CASSAGQGALTYNEQFF
D gene: NA; V gene: TRBV18; clone size: NA; CDR3 length: 13; J gene: TRBJ2-5; CDR3 DNA: TGTGCCAGCTCACCACTGGCAGAAGAGACCCAGTACTTC; CDR3 protein: CASSPLAEETQYF
D gene: NA; V gene: TRBV28; clone size: once; CDR3 length: 18; J gene: TRBJ1-2; CDR3 DNA: TGTGCCAGCAGTTCCGCCTCGGCAGGGGCAAGGGACCAATATGGCTACACCTTC; CDR3 protein: CASSSASAGARDQYGYTF
D gene: NA; V gene: TRBV14; clone size: NA; CDR3 length: 15; J gene: TRBJ1-2; CDR3 DNA: TGTGCCAGCAGCCCAACAGGGTATGTGCACTATGGCTACACCTTC; CDR3 protein: CASSPTGYVHYGYTF
D gene: TRBD1; V gene: TRBV5-1; clone size: NA; CDR3 length: 14; J gene: TRBJ2-7; CDR3 DNA: TGCGCCAGCAGCCAGGGACAGGAGGGGTACGAGCAGTACTTC; CDR3 protein: CASSQGQEGYEQYF
D gene: TRBD2; V gene: TRBV27; clone size: NA; CDR3 length: 15; J gene: TRBJ2-3; CDR3 DNA: TGTGCCAGCAGACTTTCAGGGACTAGTTTTGATACGCAGTATTTT; CDR3 protein: CASRLSGTSFDTQYF